Detailed here is one T cell receptor (beta chain). The data were produced by immunoSEQ multiplex PCR, yet TCRdb's version contains in-frame clones alone and is incomplete. Of 470,000 or so clones listed, roughly 80% are singletons. This record belongs to a study of shared clonotypes between healthy human individuals. The CDR3 runs to 15 residues. The germline V gene encodes CDR1 SGDLS and CDR2 YYNGEE. The ends lost 4 bases at V and 1 base at J; junction bases unmatched: 6. The chain is built from TRBV9 and TRBJ2-3; TRBD1 agrees at 7 bases. Sequencing was carried out using PBMCs. This sequence was found in a woman aged 40 to 50 in good health. Some clones in this sample may be carry-over from other donors' samples. This CDR3 reads CASSPTGQGTDTQYF. CDR3 nucleotide sequence: TGTGCCAGCAGCCCCACAGGACAGGGCACAGATACGCAGTATTTT.